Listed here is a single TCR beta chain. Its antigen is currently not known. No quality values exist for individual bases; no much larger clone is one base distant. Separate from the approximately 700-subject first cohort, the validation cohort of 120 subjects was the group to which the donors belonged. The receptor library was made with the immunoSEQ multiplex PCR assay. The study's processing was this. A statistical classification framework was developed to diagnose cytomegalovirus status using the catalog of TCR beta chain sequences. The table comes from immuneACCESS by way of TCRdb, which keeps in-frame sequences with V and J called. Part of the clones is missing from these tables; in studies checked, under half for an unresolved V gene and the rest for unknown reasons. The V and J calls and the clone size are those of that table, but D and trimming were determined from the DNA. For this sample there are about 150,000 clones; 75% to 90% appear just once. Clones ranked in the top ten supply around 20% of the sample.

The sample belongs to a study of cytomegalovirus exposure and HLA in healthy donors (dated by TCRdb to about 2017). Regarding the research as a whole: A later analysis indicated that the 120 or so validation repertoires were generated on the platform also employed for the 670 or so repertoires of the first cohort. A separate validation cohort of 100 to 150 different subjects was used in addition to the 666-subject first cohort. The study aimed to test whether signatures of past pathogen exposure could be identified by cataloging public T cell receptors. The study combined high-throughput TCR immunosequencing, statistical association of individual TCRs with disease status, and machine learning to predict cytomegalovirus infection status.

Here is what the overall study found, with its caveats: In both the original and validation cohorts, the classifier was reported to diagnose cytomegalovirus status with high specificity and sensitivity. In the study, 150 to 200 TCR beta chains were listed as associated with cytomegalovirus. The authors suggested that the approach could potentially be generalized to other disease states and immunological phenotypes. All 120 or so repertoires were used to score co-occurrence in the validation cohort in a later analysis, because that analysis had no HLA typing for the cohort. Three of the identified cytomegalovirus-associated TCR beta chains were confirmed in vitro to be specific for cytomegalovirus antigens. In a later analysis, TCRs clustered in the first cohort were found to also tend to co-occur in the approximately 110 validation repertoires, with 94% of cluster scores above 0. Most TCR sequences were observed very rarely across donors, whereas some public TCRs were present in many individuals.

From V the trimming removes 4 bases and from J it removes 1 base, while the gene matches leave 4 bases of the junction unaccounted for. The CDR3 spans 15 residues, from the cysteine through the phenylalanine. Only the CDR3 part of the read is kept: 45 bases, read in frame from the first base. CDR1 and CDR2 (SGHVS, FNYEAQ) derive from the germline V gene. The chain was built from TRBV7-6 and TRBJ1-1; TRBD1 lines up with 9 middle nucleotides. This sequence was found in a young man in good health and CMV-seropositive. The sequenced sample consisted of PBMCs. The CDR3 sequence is CASSSDRGRNTEAFF. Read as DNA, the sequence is TGTGCCAGCAGCTCAGACAGGGGGAGGAACACTGAAGCTTTCTTT.